The TCR beta chain under discussion was sequenced for a study of T cell responses to AZD1222 COVID-19 vaccine. Across the whole study: Second-dose schedules of about 4 or about 12 weeks were combined.

This CDR3 contains 14 residues. Trimming cost V 5 bases and J 1 base, with 9 bases left between them. The germline gives CDR1 SGHTA, CDR2 FQGNSA. Profiling relied on immunoSEQ multiplex PCR, and the TCRdb table lists in-frame clones only, not all of them. This table has some 140,000 clones, over 85% appearing once. The source is an adult in good health. The chain couples TRBV7-2 to TRBJ1-5; D unclear. The sample here was peripheral blood, taken on day 0 of AZD1222 vaccination. CDR3 nucleotides: TGTGCCAGCAGCCAAGACTTAAGCAATCAGCCCCAGCATTTT. Its translation: CASSQDLSNQPQHF. Variable domain in full (rest from reference TRBV7-2 and TRBJ1-5): GAGVSQSPSNKVTEKGKDVELRCDPISGHTALYWYRQSLGQGLEFLIYFQGNSAPDKSGLPSDRFSAERTGGSVSTLTIQRTQQEDSAVYLCASSQDLSNQPQHFGDGTRLSIL.